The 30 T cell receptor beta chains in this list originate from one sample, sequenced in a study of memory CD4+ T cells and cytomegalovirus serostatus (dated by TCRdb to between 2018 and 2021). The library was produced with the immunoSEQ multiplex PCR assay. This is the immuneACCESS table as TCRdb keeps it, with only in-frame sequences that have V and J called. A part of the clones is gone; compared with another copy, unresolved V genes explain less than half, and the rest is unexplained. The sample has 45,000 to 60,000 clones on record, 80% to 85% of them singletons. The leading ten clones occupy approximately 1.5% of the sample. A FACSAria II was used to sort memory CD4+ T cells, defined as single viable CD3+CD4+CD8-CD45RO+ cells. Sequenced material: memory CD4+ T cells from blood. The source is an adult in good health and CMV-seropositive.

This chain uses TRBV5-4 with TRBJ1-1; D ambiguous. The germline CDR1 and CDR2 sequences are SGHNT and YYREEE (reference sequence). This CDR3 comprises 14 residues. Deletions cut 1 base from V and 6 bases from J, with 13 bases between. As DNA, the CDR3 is TGTGCCAGCAGCTTGCCCGCCGCCGGGTCTGAAGCTTTCTTT. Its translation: CASSLPAAGSEAFF.

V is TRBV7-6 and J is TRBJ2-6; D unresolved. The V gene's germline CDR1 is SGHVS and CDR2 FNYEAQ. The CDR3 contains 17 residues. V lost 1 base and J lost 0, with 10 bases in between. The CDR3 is CASSLVGPNSGANVLTF. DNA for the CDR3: TGTGCCAGCAGCTTAGTTGGACCGAACTCTGGGGCCAACGTCCTGACTTTC.

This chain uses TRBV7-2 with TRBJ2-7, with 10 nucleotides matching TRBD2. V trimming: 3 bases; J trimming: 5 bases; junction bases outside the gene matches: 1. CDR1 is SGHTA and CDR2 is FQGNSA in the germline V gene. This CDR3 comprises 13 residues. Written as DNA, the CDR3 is TGTGCCAGCAGCTTTAGCGGGGGGAACGAGCAGTACTTC. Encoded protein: CASSFSGGNEQYF.

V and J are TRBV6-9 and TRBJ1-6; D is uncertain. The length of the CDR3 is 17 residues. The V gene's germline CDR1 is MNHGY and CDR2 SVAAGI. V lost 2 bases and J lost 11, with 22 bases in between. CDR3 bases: TGTGCCAGCAGTTATCCCACGTCCCTCCGGCTTTTGGCACCCCTCCACTTT. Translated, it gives CASSYPTSLRLLAPLHF.

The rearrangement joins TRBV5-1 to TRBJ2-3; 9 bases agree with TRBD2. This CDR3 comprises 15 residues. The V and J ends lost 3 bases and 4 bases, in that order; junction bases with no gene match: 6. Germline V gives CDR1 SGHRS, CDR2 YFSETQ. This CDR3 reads CASSYLGTSSDTQYF. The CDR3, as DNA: TGCGCCAGCAGCTACCTCGGGACTAGCTCAGATACGCAGTATTTT.

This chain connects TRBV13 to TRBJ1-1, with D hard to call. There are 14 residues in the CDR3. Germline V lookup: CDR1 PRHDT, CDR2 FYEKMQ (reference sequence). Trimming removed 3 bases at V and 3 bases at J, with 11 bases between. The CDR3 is CASSFKVGHTEAFF. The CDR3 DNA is TGTGCCAGCAGCTTTAAGGTAGGGCACACTGAAGCTTTCTTT.

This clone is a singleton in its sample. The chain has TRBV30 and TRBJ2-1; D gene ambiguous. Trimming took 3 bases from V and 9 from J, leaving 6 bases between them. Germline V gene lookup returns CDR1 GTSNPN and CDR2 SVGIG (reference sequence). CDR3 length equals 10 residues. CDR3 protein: CAWRLGEQFF. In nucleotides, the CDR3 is TGTGCCTGGAGATTGGGTGAGCAGTTCTTC.

This CDR3 is CASSSLSGTGEGGELFF. CDR3 in DNA: TGTGCCAGCAGCTCCCTCTCCGGGACAGGGGAGGGCGGGGAGCTGTTTTTT. The chain employs TRBV7-9 and TRBJ2-2, with TRBD1 matching 10 bases. CDR1 and CDR2 (germline): SEHNR, FQNEAQ (reference sequence). V dropped 4 bases and J dropped 7; count of bases not matched to a gene: 12. The CDR3 is 17 amino acids.

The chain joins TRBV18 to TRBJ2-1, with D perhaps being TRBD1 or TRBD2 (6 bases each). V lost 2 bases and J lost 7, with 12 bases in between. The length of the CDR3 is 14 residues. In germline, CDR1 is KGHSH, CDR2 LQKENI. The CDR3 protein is CASSPIGGRNEQFF. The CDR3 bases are TGTGCCAGCTCACCAATAGGGGGGAGGAATGAGCAGTTCTTC.

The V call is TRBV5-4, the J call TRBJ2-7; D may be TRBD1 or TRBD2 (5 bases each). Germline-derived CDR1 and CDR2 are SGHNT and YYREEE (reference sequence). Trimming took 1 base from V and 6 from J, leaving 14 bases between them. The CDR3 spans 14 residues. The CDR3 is CASSLRGIGGEQYF. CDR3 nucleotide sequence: TGTGCCAGCAGCTTGCGGGGTATTGGGGGCGAGCAGTACTTC.

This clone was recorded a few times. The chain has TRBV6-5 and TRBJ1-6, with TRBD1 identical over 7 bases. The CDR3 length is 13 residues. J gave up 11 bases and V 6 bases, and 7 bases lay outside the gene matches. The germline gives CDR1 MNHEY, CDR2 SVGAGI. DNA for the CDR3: TGTGCCAGCAGGATCCGGGACAGCGCACCCCTCCACTTT. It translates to CASRIRDSAPLHF.

In nucleotides, the CDR3 is TGTGCCAGCAGTCTCAGCGGTCAGCCCCAGCATTTT. Translating gives CASSLSGQPQHF. The rearrangement joins TRBV13 to TRBJ1-5, with no clear D. The CDR3 length is 12 residues. Germline CDR1 and CDR2: PRHDT and FYEKMQ (reference sequence). Trimming stripped 6 bases from V and 6 bases from J, with 9 bases between.

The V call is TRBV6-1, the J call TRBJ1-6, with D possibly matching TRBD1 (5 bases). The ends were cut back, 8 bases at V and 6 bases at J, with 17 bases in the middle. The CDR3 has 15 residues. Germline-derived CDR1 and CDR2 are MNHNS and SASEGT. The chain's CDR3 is CASGGRAGLNSPLHF. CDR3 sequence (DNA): TGTGCCAGCGGTGGCAGGGCGGGCCTTAATTCACCCCTCCACTTT.

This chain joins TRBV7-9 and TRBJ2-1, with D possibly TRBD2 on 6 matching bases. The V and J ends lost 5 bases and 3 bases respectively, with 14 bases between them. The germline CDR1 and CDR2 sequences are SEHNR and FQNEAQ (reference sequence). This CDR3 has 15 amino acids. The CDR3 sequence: CASSPPGLHYNEQFF. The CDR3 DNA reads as TGTGCCAGCAGCCCCCCGGGACTCCACTACAATGAGCAGTTCTTC. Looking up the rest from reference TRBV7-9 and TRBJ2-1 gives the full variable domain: DTGVSQNPRHKITKRGQNVTFRCDPISEHNRLYWYRQTLGQGPEFLTYFQNEAQLEKSRLLSDRFSAERPKGSFSTLEIQRTEQGDSAMYLCASSPPGLHYNEQFFGPGTRLTVL.

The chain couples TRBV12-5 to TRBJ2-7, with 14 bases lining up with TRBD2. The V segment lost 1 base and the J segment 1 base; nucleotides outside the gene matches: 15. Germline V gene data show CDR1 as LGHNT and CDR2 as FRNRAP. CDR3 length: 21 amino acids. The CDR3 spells CASGLARRGLAGGSGSYEQYF. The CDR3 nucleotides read TGTGCTAGTGGTTTGGCCCGTCGTGGACTAGCGGGGGGCTCCGGTTCCTACGAGCAGTACTTC.

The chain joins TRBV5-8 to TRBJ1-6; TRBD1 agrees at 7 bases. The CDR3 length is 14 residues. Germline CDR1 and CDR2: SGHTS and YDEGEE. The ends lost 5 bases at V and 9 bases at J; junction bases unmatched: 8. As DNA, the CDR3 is TGTGCCAGCAGGCCTAGACAGGGCCGTTCACCCCTCCACTTT. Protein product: CASRPRQGRSPLHF.

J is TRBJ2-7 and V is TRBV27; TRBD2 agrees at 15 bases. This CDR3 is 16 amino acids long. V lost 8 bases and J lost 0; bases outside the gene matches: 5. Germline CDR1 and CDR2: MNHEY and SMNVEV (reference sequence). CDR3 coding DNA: TGTGCCAGCGGGGGGACTAGCGGGAGGAGCTCCTACGAGCAGTACTTC. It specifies CASGGTSGRSSYEQYF.

The CDR3 protein is CASSIAAGTATGQPQHF. Here the CDR3 DNA reads TGTGCCAGTAGTATAGCTGCCGGGACAGCGACGGGGCAGCCCCAGCATTTT. V gene TRBV19 combines with J gene TRBJ1-5; 7 nucleotides line up with TRBD1. Germline V lookup: CDR1 LNHDA, CDR2 SQIVND (reference sequence). Trimming removed 1 base from V and 7 bases from J; junction bases left unmatched: 13. The CDR3 totals 17 residues.

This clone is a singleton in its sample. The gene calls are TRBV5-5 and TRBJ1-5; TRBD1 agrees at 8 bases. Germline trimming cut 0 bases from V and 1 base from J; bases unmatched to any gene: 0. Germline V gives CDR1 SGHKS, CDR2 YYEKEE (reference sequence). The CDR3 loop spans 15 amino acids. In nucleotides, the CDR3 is TGTGCCAGCAGCTTGGGACAGGGGAGCAATCAGCCCCAGCATTTT. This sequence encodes CASSLGQGSNQPQHF.

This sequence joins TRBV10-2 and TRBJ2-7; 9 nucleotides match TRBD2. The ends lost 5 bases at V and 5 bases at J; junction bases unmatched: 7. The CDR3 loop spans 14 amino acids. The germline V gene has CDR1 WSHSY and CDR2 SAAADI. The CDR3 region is CASSSSGSWNEQYF. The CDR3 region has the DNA TGCGCCAGCAGTAGTAGCGGGAGTTGGAACGAGCAGTACTTC.

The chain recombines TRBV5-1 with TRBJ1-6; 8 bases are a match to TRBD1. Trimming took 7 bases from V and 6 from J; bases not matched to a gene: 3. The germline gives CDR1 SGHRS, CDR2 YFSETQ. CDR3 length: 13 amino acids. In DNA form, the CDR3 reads TGCGCCAGCCAGGGACAGGTTAATTCACCCCTCCACTTT. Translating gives CASQGQVNSPLHF.

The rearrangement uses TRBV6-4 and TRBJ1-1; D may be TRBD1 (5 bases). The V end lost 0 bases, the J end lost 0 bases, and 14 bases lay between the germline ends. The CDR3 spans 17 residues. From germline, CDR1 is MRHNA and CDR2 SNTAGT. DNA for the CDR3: TGTGCCAGCAGTGACTCGGTATCCGGGGCCTTGAACACTGAAGCTTTCTTT. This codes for CASSDSVSGALNTEAFF.

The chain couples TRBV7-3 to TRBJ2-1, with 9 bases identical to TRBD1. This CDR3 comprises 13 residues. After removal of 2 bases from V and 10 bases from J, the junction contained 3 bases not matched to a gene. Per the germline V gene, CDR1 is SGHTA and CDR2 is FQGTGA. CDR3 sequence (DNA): TGTGCCAGCAGCTTATTAACAGGGGGCGAGCAGTTCTTC. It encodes CASSLLTGGEQFF.

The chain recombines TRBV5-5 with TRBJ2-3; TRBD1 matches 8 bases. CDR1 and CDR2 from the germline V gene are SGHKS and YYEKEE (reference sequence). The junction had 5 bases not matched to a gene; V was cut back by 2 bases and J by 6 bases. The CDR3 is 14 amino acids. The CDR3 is CASSLRTGLDTQYF. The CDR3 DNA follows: TGTGCCAGCAGCTTAAGGACAGGGCTCGATACGCAGTATTTT.

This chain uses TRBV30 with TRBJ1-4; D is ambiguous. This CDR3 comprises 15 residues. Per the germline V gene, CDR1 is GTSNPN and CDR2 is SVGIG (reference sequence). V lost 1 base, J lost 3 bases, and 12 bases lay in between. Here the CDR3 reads CAWSDSPNANEKLFF. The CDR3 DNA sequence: TGTGCCTGGAGTGACAGTCCTAACGCTAATGAAAAACTGTTTTTT. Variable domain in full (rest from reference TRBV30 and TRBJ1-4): SQTIHQWPATLVQPVGSPLSLECTVEGTSNPNLYWYRQAAGRGLQLLFYSVGIGQISSEVPQNLSASRPQDRQFILSSKKLLLSDSGFYLCAWSDSPNANEKLFFGSGTQLSVL.

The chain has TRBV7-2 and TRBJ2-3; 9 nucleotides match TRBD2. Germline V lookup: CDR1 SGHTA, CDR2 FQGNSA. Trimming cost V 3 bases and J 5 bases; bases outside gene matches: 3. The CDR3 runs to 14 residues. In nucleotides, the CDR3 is TGTGCCAGCAGCTTCGGGACTAGCCGAGATACGCAGTATTTT. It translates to CASSFGTSRDTQYF.

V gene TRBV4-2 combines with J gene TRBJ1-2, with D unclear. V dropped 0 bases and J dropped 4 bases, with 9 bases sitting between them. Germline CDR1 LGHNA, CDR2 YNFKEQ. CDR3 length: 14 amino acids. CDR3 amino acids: CASSQERQIYGYTF. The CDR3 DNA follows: TGTGCCAGCAGCCAAGAAAGGCAGATCTATGGCTACACCTTC.

Written as DNA, the CDR3 is TGTGCCGCCCACAGGGTGGACTATGGCTACACCTTC. This codes for CAAHRVDYGYTF. This rearrangement joins TRBV28 to TRBJ1-2; the D gene is possibly TRBD1 (6 bases). Trimming stripped 11 bases from V and 3 bases from J, with 13 bases between. The CDR3 spans 12 residues. Per the germline V gene, CDR1 is MDHEN and CDR2 is SYDVKM.

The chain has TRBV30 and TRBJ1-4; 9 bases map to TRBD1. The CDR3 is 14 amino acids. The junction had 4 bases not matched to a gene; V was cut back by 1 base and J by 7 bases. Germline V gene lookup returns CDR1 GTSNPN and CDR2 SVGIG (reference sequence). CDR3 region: CAWSGGTGSEKLFF. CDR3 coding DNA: TGTGCCTGGAGTGGCGGGACAGGGAGTGAAAAACTGTTTTTT.

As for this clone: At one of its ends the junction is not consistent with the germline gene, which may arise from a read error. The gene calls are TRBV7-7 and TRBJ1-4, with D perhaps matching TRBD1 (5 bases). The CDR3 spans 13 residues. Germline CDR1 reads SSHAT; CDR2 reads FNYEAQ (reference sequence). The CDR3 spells CASSRGEGEKLFF. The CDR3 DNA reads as TGTGCTAGCAGCCGAGGGGAGGGAGAAAAACTGTTTTTT.